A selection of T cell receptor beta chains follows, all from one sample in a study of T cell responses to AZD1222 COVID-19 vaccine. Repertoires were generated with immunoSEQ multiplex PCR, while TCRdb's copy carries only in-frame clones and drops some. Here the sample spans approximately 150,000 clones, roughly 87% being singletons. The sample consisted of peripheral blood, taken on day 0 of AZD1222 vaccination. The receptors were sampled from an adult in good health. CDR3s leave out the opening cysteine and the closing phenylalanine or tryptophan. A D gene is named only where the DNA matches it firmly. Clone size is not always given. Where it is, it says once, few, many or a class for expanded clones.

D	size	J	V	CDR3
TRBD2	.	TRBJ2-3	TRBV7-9	ASSFPTSLAGLTDTQY
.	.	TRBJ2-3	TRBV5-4	ASSSTYTDTQY
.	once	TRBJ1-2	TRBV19	ASNGGYNYGYT
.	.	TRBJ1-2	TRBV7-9	ASSLVGVGGYGYT
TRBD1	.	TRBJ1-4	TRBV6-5	ASSSPGQGASWELF
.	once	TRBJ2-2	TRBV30	AWSVRSWTGGELF
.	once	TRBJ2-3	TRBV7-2	ASSLDSTGSTDTQY
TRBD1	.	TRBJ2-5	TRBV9	ASSVYGTGGVKTQY
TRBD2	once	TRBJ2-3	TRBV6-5	ASSYRRGRSTDTQY
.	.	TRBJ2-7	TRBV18	ASSPRDPYEQY
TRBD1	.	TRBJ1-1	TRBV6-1	ASSDRQGAGRNTEAF
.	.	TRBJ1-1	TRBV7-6	ASLRRLGGSGTEAF
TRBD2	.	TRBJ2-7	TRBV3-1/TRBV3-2	ASSLGSSGEQY
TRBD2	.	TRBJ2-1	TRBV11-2	ASSLGLAGRFNEQF
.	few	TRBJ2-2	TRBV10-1	ASRSSPYSSGERYTGELF
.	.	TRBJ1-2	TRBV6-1	ASSEAGTGGRSYGYT
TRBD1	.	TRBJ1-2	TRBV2	ASSRDSYGYT
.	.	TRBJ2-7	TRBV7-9	ASSPRGGTGLGEQY
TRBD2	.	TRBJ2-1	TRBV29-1	SAPPGLASPYAYNEQF
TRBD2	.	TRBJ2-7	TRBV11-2	ASSFSSGLHSYEQY
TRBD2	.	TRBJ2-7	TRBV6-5	ASSTGTSGGYEQY
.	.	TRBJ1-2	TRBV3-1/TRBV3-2	ASSQVLRGYGYT
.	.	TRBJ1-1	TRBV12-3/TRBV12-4	ASRSTVNTEAF
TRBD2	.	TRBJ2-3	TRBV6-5	ASSYAGGAYTDTQY
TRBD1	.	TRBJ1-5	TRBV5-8	ASSGGQINQPQH
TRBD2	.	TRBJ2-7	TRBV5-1	ASSLTGRAPGEQY
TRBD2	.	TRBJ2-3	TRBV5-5	ASSFSVAGSTDTQY
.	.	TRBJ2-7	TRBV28	ASSLVLRGASEQY
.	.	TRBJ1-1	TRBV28	ASSEYRYPNTEAF
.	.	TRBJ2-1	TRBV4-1	ASSQVGGGEYNEQF
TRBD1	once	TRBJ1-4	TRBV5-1	ASRTTGALNEKLF
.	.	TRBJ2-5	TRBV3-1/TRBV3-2	ASSQEGRIYETQY
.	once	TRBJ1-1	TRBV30	AWSGGDFNTEAF
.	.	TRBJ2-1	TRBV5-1	ASSFIVGGNSYNEQF